Listed below are T cell receptor beta chains from one sample, sequenced in a study of OX40 agonist ivuxolimab in advanced cancers. The data were produced by immunoSEQ multiplex PCR, yet TCRdb's version contains in-frame clones alone and is incomplete. The sample consists of over 30,000 clones, roughly four fifths of them appearing once. Sequencing was performed on CD4+ or CD8+ T cells sorted from blood, taken in a trial of the OX40 agonist ivuxolimab. The source is an adult with an advanced solid tumor such as melanoma, head and neck, liver or kidney cancer. CDR3s include the opening cysteine and the closing phenylalanine or tryptophan. D genes are given only for firm matches. Rows may omit the clone size; those that give it use once, few, many or a size class.

>once|.|TRBV6-1|TRBJ2-7
CASSVTVDEQYF
TGTGCCAGCAGTGTGACGGTGGACGAGCAGTACTTC
>.|.|TRBV7-9|TRBJ1-6
CASSLTLGLGDARRLALHF
TGTGCCAGCAGCTTAACCTTGGGGTTGGGCGACGCCCGCAGATTGGCCCTCCACTTT
>.|TRBD2|TRBV19|TRBJ2-3
CASSDRAGDGGDTQYF
TGTGCCAGTAGTGACCGAGCGGGAGACGGAGGAGATACGCAGTATTTT
>.|TRBD1|TRBV28|TRBJ1-5
CASSLQGGYQPQHF
TGTGCCAGCAGCCTACAGGGGGGCTATCAGCCCCAGCATTTT
>.|TRBD1|TRBV18|TRBJ1-2
CASSPDRAYGYTF
TGTGCCAGCTCACCCGACAGGGCGTACGGCTACACCTTC
>.|.|TRBV19|TRBJ2-1
CASSRTINEQFF
TGTGCCAGTTCTCGGACTATCAATGAGCAGTTCTTC
>.|TRBD1|TRBV15|TRBJ1-1
CATSRRGTGYMNTEAFF
TGTGCCACCAGCAGACGCGGGACAGGTTACATGAACACTGAAGCCTTCTTT
>.|TRBD2|TRBV10-3|TRBJ2-5
CAISESPSGRSQETQYF
TGTGCCATCAGTGAGTCTCCTAGCGGGAGGTCCCAAGAGACCCAGTACTTC
>.|.|TRBV5-4|TRBJ1-1
CASSLGWGEANTEAFF
TGTGCCAGCAGCTTGGGGTGGGGGGAGGCGAACACTGAAGCTTTCTTT
>few|.|TRBV11-1|TRBJ1-1
CASSLAPGNTEAFF
TGTGCCAGCAGCTTAGCTCCGGGGAACACTGAAGCTTTCTTT
>.|.|TRBV19|TRBJ2-5
CASSIQGVQETQYF
TGTGCCAGTAGTATACAGGGCGTCCAAGAGACCCAGTACTTC
>.|.|TRBV28|TRBJ2-3
CASSFQGTQYF
TGTGCCAGCAGTTTTCAGGGTACGCAGTATTTT
>.|TRBD2|TRBV4-1|TRBJ2-1
CASSHGSGMSSYNEQFF
TGCGCCAGCAGCCACGGCAGCGGGATGAGCTCCTACAATGAGCAGTTCTTC
>.|TRBD1|TRBV6-6|TRBJ2-1
CASRDRAKYNEQFF
TGTGCCAGCAGGGACAGGGCTAAGTACAATGAGCAGTTCTTC
>.|.|TRBV7-6|TRBJ1-1
CASSLAIRGSDTEAFF
TGTGCCAGCAGCTTAGCGATACGAGGTAGTGACACTGAAGCTTTCTTT
>once|.|TRBV2|TRBJ2-1
CASSLGGKSNEQFF
TGTGCCAGCAGTCTCGGGGGAAAATCCAATGAGCAGTTCTTC
>.|TRBD2|TRBV11-2|TRBJ2-7
CASSLALAGNQEQYF
TGTGCCAGCAGCTTAGCACTAGCGGGGAATCAGGAGCAGTACTTC
>.|.|TRBV28|TRBJ2-4
CASKTLAKNIQYF
TGTGCCAGCAAGACGTTAGCCAAAAACATTCAGTACTTC
>.|TRBD2|TRBV18|TRBJ2-3
CASSPGTSGADTQYF
TGTGCCAGCTCACCCGGGACTAGCGGGGCCGATACGCAGTATTTT
>.|.|TRBV4-2|TRBJ2-5
CASSQEGAQRQETQYF
TGTGCCAGCAGCCAAGAGGGGGCCCAGAGACAAGAGACCCAGTACTTC
>.|.|TRBV28|TRBJ2-7
CASTGGDEQYF
TGTGCCAGCACGGGGGGCGACGAGCAGTACTTC
>.|TRBD1|TRBV9|TRBJ2-5
CASSVATTGGYQETQYF
TGTGCCAGCAGCGTAGCTACGACAGGGGGCTACCAAGAGACCCAGTACTTC
>.|.|TRBV30|TRBJ2-1
CAWSHSQGWDEQFF
TGTGCCTGGAGCCACTCACAGGGCTGGGATGAGCAGTTCTTC
>.|.|TRBV9|TRBJ2-2
CASSVAVGDTGELFF
TGTGCCAGCAGCGTAGCTGTGGGTGACACCGGGGAGCTGTTTTTT
>medium-sized|TRBD1|TRBV7-6|TRBJ2-1
CASSATGGRDNEQFF
TGTGCCAGCAGCGCGACAGGGGGGCGGGACAATGAGCAGTTCTTC
>.|.|TRBV6-5|TRBJ2-1
CASSYSPQDNEQFF
TGTGCCAGCAGTTACTCACCCCAGGACAATGAGCAGTTCTTC
>few|TRBD2|TRBV27|TRBJ2-7
CASSLRRETYEQYF
TGTGCCAGCAGTTTAAGGCGGGAGACTTACGAGCAGTACTTC
>.|.|TRBV5-6|TRBJ1-5
CASSLRTNQPQHF
TGTGCCAGCAGCTTAAGGACCAATCAGCCCCAGCATTTT
>few|.|TRBV5-6|TRBJ2-5
CASTKMGQETQYF
TGTGCCAGCACCAAAATGGGGCAAGAGACCCAGTACTTC
>few|.|TRBV30|TRBJ1-1
CAWMEWQDTEAFF
TGTGCCTGGATGGAGTGGCAGGACACTGAAGCTTTCTTT
>.|TRBD1|TRBV28|TRBJ1-5
CASSLAGGQPQHF
TGTGCCAGCAGTTTGGCAGGGGGACAGCCCCAGCATTTT
>.|.|TRBV5-1|TRBJ2-7
CASSLGIYYEQYF
TGCGCCAGCAGCCTCGGAATTTACTACGAGCAGTACTTC
>.|TRBD2|TRBV10-3|TRBJ2-7
CAISGSGRTTGGSGSGGPYEQYF
TGTGCCATCAGTGGGTCCGGACGCACCACTGGAGGTAGCGGGAGTGGAGGTCCCTACGAGCAGTACTTC